The 20 T cell receptor beta chains presented below share a single source sample, sequenced in a study of sequential checkpoint blockade in melanoma. Documented treatment: randomized to nivolumab then ipilimumab (arm A) or the reverse (arm B). Assay: immunoSEQ multiplex PCR; the TCRdb copy retains only in-frame clones and omits some. This sample has about 17,000 clones; around 70% occur once, and the top ten carry 20% to 25%. Here the sequenced sample was CD8+ T cells sorted from blood (inferred from file names), taken from a patient given nivolumab and ipilimumab in sequence. These receptors all come from a human donor with melanoma.

The rearrangement uses TRBV19 and TRBJ2-2; the D is unclear. Germline lookup yields CDR1 LNHDA and CDR2 SQIVND (reference sequence). CDR3 length equals 19 residues. Trimming pared 3 bases from V and 2 bases from J, leaving 22 bases between. CDR3 DNA sequence: TGTGCCAGTAGTATCCCCAGTGACTCCCCTACCCTTAACACCGGGGAGCTGTTTTTT. Residues: CASSIPSDSPTLNTGELFF.

The V and J genes are TRBV10-2 and TRBJ2-5; the D is unclear. This CDR3 has 13 amino acids. Germline V gene sequence: CDR1 WSHSY, CDR2 SAAADI. The ends were cut back, 6 bases at V and 0 bases at J, with 8 bases in the middle. Written as DNA, the CDR3 is TGCGCCAGCAGCCCCGACAACCAAGAGACCCAGTACTTC. Protein: CASSPDNQETQYF.

V gene TRBV11-2 combines with J gene TRBJ2-5; TRBD1 matches at 8 bases. Germline loops: CDR1 SGHAT, CDR2 FQNNGV. The CDR3 has 16 residues. V lost 1 base, J lost 1 base, and 5 bases stayed unmatched. The CDR3 reads CASSLGAGGAQETQYF. CDR3 sequence (DNA): TGTGCCAGCAGCTTAGGGGCAGGGGGCGCCCAAGAGACCCAGTACTTC.

The chain is built from TRBV7-3 and TRBJ2-5, with D perhaps TRBD2 (6 bases). The CDR3 totals 15 residues. With 5 bases removed from V and 5 bases from J, the gap between germline ends came to 18 bases. Germline assignment: CDR1 SGHTA and CDR2 FQGTGA. The CDR3 DNA reads TGTGCCAGCAGCCGTACTGGGGGAGGCTCGGAGACCCAGTACTTC. Residues: CASSRTGGGSETQYF.

The chain carries TRBV6-1 and TRBJ1-5; D perhaps matches TRBD1 (6 bases). The CDR3 is 14 amino acids. Germline V gene data show CDR1 as MNHNS and CDR2 as SASEGT. Trimming removed 9 bases from V and 1 base from J, with 13 bases in between. The CDR3 DNA reads as TGTGCCAGTGGCACAGGGTTGAGCAATCAGCCCCAGCATTTT. It specifies CASGTGLSNQPQHF.

There are a few counts of this clone. At one boundary the junction diverges from the germline segment, which might be a read error. J is TRBJ2-5 and V is TRBV5-3; TRBD2 agrees at 7 bases. TRBV5-3 is an open reading frame, and its role is uncertain. This CDR3 region has 13 residues. The CDR3 DNA sequence: TGTGCCAGCAGCTGGTCGGGGGGAGAGACCCAGTACTTC. Its protein product is CASSWSGGETQYF.

The chain is built from TRBV2 and TRBJ1-2; TRBD1 is a possible D gene (5 bases). Trimming left V 3 bases short and J 7 bases short, with 15 bases between. Germline lookup yields CDR1 SNHLY and CDR2 FYNNEI. The CDR3 covers 14 residues. The CDR3 protein is CASSDWGGRSGYTF. In DNA form, the CDR3 reads TGTGCCAGCAGTGATTGGGGGGGGAGGAGTGGCTACACCTTC.

The chain combines TRBV27 with TRBJ2-5; D is possibly TRBD2 (7 bases). The CDR3 consists of 13 residues. Trimming removed 6 bases at V and 5 bases at J, with 13 bases between. CDR1 is MNHEY and CDR2 is SMNVEV in the germline V gene (reference sequence). The CDR3 spells CASRGGAAETQYF. Here the CDR3 DNA reads TGTGCCAGCAGGGGGGGGGCGGCGGAGACCCAGTACTTC.

This clone has just one count. This sequence joins TRBV11-3 and TRBJ2-7; D ambiguous. Trimming stripped 5 bases from V and 2 bases from J, with 10 bases between. From germline, CDR1 is SGHNT and CDR2 YENEEA. CDR3 length: 13 residues. The CDR3: CASSTRRAYEQYF. The CDR3 nucleotides are TGTGCCAGCAGCACGCGACGGGCCTACGAGCAGTACTTC.

This clone has a handful of counts. The J gene is TRBJ1-4, the V gene TRBV7-9; D possibly corresponds to TRBD1 (6 bases). Trimming left V 6 bases short and J 8 bases short, with 10 bases between. CDR1 is SEHNR, CDR2 FQNEAQ, per germline (reference sequence). This CDR3 comprises 12 residues. CDR3 region: CASSHTGEKLFF. DNA for the CDR3: TGTGCCAGCAGTCATACAGGGGAAAAACTGTTTTTT. The variable domain in full, completed from reference TRBV7-9 and TRBJ1-4, reads DTGVSQNPRHKITKRGQNVTFRCDPISEHNRLYWYRQTLGQGPEFLTYFQNEAQLEKSRLLSDRFSAERPKGSFSTLEIQRTEQGDSAMYLCASSHTGEKLFFGSGTQLSVL.

The gene calls are TRBV19 and TRBJ2-7; 10 nucleotides line up with TRBD1. Germline V gene data show CDR1 as LNHDA and CDR2 as SQIVND (reference sequence). The V gene end was trimmed by 6 bases and the J gene end by 2 bases; junction bases not matched to a gene: 7. This CDR3 is 15 amino acids long. The CDR3: CASSHRDRGPYEQYV. The CDR3 bases are TGTGCCAGTAGCCACCGGGACAGGGGCCCCTACGAGCAGTACGTC.

This clone showed up just a few times. The rearrangement joins TRBV5-1 to TRBJ1-3; D remains unclear. Per germline, CDR1 SGHRS and CDR2 YFSETQ. The CDR3 is 14 amino acids. Trimming stripped 2 bases from V and 0 bases from J, with 6 bases between. The CDR3 DNA reads TGCGCCAGCAGCTTTGGCAGCTCTGGAAACACCATATATTTT. Amino acid sequence: CASSFGSSGNTIYF.

The V and J genes are TRBV5-6 and TRBJ2-7; no reliable D call. V shed 4 bases and J shed 2 bases, with 10 bases lying between them. The CDR3 spans 13 residues. The germline gives CDR1 SGHDT, CDR2 YYEEEE. CDR3 in DNA: TGTGCCAGCAGCCACGAAGCTGCCTACGAGCAGTACTTC. As protein: CASSHEAAYEQYF. Variable domain in full (rest from reference TRBV5-6 and TRBJ2-7): DAGVTQSPTHLIKTRGQQVTLRCSPKSGHDTVSWYQQALGQGPQFIFQYYEEEERQRGNFPDRFSGHQFPNYSSELNVNALLLGDSALYLCASSHEAAYEQYFGPGTRLTVT.

This clone has just a few counts. This chain connects TRBV19 to TRBJ1-4; D is perhaps TRBD1 (6 bases). Trimming took off 4 bases at V and 6 bases at J, with 12 bases between the two ends. Germline V lookup: CDR1 LNHDA, CDR2 SQIVND (reference sequence). This CDR3 has 14 residues. For the CDR3, the DNA is TGTGCCAGTAGTACGGTAACAGGGTATGAAAAACTGTTTTTT. Translated, it gives CASSTVTGYEKLFF.

The rearrangement links TRBV6-5 to TRBJ2-1; D is unclear. Germline CDR1 MNHEY, CDR2 SVGAGI. The CDR3 has 12 residues. Deletions cut 4 bases from V and 8 bases from J, with 9 bases between. The CDR3 DNA is TGTGCCAGCAGTTCCCCGTTCTATGAGCAGTTCTTC. This encodes CASSSPFYEQFF.

Within the sample, this clone is medium-sized. V is TRBV5-4 and J is TRBJ1-2; 7 bases are a match to TRBD1. Germline V lookup: CDR1 SGHNT, CDR2 YYREEE (reference sequence). The CDR3 loop spans 13 amino acids. V was pared by 5 bases and J by 6 bases, with 7 bases of the junction left unmatched. DNA for the CDR3: TGTGCCAGCAGAGTACAGGGGAGCCATGGCTACACCTTC. Amino acid sequence: CASRVQGSHGYTF.

A word on this clone: At one end, the junction sequence differs from germline, possibly due to a read error. The chain recombines TRBV7-9 with TRBJ1-6; D not resolved. CDR3 size: 15 residues. CDR1 and CDR2 (germline): SEHNR, FQNEAQ (reference sequence). CDR3 in amino acids: CASSQDGVGNSPLHF. The CDR3 coding sequence is TGCGCCAGCAGCCAAGACGGCGTCGGGAATTCACCCCTCCACTTT.

By sample share, this clone is medium-sized. The J gene is TRBJ1-2, the V gene TRBV7-9; D might be TRBD1 (5 bases). This CDR3 region has 14 residues. V lost 6 bases, J lost 1 base, and 12 bases lay in between. The V gene's germline CDR1 is SEHNR and CDR2 FQNEAQ (reference sequence). Here the CDR3 reads CASSQRGYNYGYTF. CDR3 bases: TGTGCCAGCAGTCAGCGGGGCTATAACTATGGCTACACCTTC.

The V gene is TRBV2, the J gene TRBJ2-5, with D possibly TRBD1 on 5 matching bases. The germline V and J ends were trimmed by 8 bases and 2 bases, with 12 bases remaining between them. The CDR3 is 13 residues long. From germline, CDR1 is SNHLY and CDR2 FYNNEI. In DNA, the CDR3 is TGTGCCAGCCTCCAGACAGATCAAGAGACCCAGTACTTC. It yields the protein CASLQTDQETQYF. Combining the CDR3 with reference TRBV2 and TRBJ2-5 gives the whole variable domain EPEVTQTPSHQVTQMGQEVILRCVPISNHLYFYWYRQILGQKVEFLVSFYNNEISEKSEIFDDQFSVERPDGSNFTLKIRSTKLEDSAMYFCASLQTDQETQYFGPGTRLLVL.

The rearrangement joins TRBV6-6 to TRBJ2-5, with 11 bases lining up with TRBD2. Trimming took 10 bases from V and 2 from J; bases not matched to a gene: 9. Germline loops: CDR1 MNHNY, CDR2 SVGAGI (reference sequence). The length of the CDR3 is 15 residues. CDR3 region: CATRTGTSGQETQYF. CDR3 DNA sequence: TGTGCCACTCGAACCGGGACTAGCGGACAAGAGACCCAGTACTTC.